This TCR beta chain was recorded in a study of read filtering for tumor transcriptome and immune sequencing. Findings and caveats of the study: Around 84% of IR-seq clonotypes had one read, totaling approximately 3.5% of reads; RNA-seq: 74.6% and 44.6%.

Ten or more counts support this clonotype. Its cognate antigen is unknown. The CDR3 has 11 residues. CDR1 is DFQATT and CDR2 is SNEGSKA in the germline V gene (reference sequence). Deletions cut 7 bases from V and 6 bases from J, with 10 bases between. The library was built from around 380 ng RNA with molecular barcoded adaptors for alpha/delta and beta/gamma chains. A single record per CDR3 protein comes from TCRdb applying MiXCR to the reads. The sample lists roughly 130,000 distinct CDR3 sequences, 10% to 15% occurring once. The chain combines TRBV20-1 with TRBJ1-5; D is uncertain. The sequenced sample was a population of CD138-negative cells sorted from bone marrow. This clonotype was obtained from a donor at least 40 years old with multiple myeloma. CDR3: CSVSGGQPQHF. The CDR3 DNA follows: TGCAGTGTTTCGGGTGGTCAGCCCCAGCATTTT.